The 12 T cell receptor beta chains reported below all come from one sample, sequenced in a study of T cell responses to AZD1222 COVID-19 vaccine (TCRdb year 2021). Libraries were made using the immunoSEQ multiplex PCR assay. This is the immuneACCESS table as TCRdb keeps it, with only in-frame sequences that have V and J called. A part of the clones is gone; compared with another copy, unresolved V genes explain less than half, and the rest is unexplained. This sample is represented by 150,000 to 200,000 clones; around 90% of them were singletons. The top ten clonotypes cover approximately 2.5% of the sample. The time point label, as the study defines it: baseline before first vaccination. The specimen was peripheral blood, collected on day 0 of AZD1222 vaccination. These receptor sequences come from an adult in good health.

The DNA for the CDR3 is TGTGCCAGCGGAAGTGGAAACACCATATATTTT. This encodes CASGSGNTIYF. The chain combines TRBV6-5 with TRBJ1-3; the D is unclear. V shed 8 bases and J shed 3 bases, with 5 bases lying between them. This CDR3 spans 11 amino acids. Germline loops: CDR1 MNHEY, CDR2 SVGAGI.

This clone is a singleton in its sample. The chain links TRBV7-9 to TRBJ2-4; 9 bases are shared with TRBD2. The germline V gene encodes CDR1 SEHNR and CDR2 FQNEAQ (reference sequence). The CDR3 has 18 amino acids. The junction had 9 bases not matched to a gene; V was cut back by 2 bases and J by 1 base. The CDR3 DNA is TGTGCCAGCAGCTTACCCCAGCGGGGGGTCGCGGCCAAAAACATTCAGTACTTC. Encoded protein: CASSLPQRGVAAKNIQYF.

The chain combines TRBV5-1 with TRBJ1-3; possible D gene TRBD1, 5 bases. Trimming pared 0 bases from V and 3 bases from J, leaving 10 bases between. The CDR3 is 15 amino acids. Germline V gene sequence: CDR1 SGHRS, CDR2 YFSETQ. The CDR3 nucleotides read TGCGCCAGCAGCTTGGTCGGGCAGGGTGGAAACACCATATATTTT. Its protein product is CASSLVGQGGNTIYF.

The V and J genes are TRBV27 and TRBJ2-6; D gene unclear. The CDR3 is 15 amino acids. Deletions cut 4 bases from V and 0 bases from J, with 7 bases between. In germline, CDR1 is MNHEY, CDR2 SMNVEV (reference sequence). DNA of the CDR3: TGTGCCAGCAGTTCGGACGGCTCTGGGGCCAACGTCCTGACTTTC. This encodes CASSSDGSGANVLTF.

The rearrangement joins TRBV18 to TRBJ1-1; the D is unclear. CDR3 length equals 16 residues. Trimming shortened V by 2 bases and J by 3 bases, and 16 bases separated the two germline ends. Germline V gene sequence: CDR1 KGHSH, CDR2 LQKENI. The CDR3: CASSPYHSKMDTEAFF. The CDR3 DNA reads TGTGCCAGCTCACCATATCATAGTAAGATGGACACTGAAGCTTTCTTT.

This rearrangement joins TRBV5-1 to TRBJ2-3, with 13 bases that match TRBD2. CDR3 length: 16 amino acids. Looked up from germline, CDR1 is SGHRS and CDR2 is YFSETQ. V was clipped by 4 bases and J by 5 bases; unmatched bases: 7. CDR3: CASSAGTSGILDTQYF. The CDR3 bases are TGCGCCAGCAGCGCGGGGACTAGCGGGATCTTAGATACGCAGTATTTT.

The chain employs TRBV30 and TRBJ1-1, with D possibly matching TRBD1 (5 bases). Germline V lookup: CDR1 GTSNPN, CDR2 SVGIG (reference sequence). V lost 3 bases, J lost 1 base, and 15 bases lay in between. The CDR3 runs to 15 residues. The CDR3 is CAWSPWLGRNTEAFF. DNA for the CDR3: TGTGCCTGGAGCCCATGGTTGGGACGGAACACTGAAGCTTTCTTT. Using reference TRBV30 and TRBJ1-1 for the parts outside the CDR3, the full variable domain is SQTIHQWPATLVQPVGSPLSLECTVEGTSNPNLYWYRQAAGRGLQLLFYSVGIGQISSEVPQNLSASRPQDRQFILSSKKLLLSDSGFYLCAWSPWLGRNTEAFFGQGTRLTVV.

The chain employs TRBV9 and TRBJ2-1; perhaps TRBD2 as D (6 bases). Germline V lookup: CDR1 SGDLS, CDR2 YYNGEE. The V end lost 0 bases, the J end lost 6 bases, and 13 bases lay between the germline ends. The CDR3 is 15 amino acids. The CDR3 DNA sequence: TGTGCCAGCAGCGTAGGTTCACTAGCAGGCAATGAGCAGTTCTTC. Translating it yields CASSVGSLAGNEQFF.

The chain couples TRBV27 to TRBJ2-7; 14 nucleotides align to TRBD2. With 6 bases clipped from V and 4 bases from J, the junction kept 11 bases outside the gene matches. This CDR3 comprises 17 residues. Germline V gene sequence: CDR1 MNHEY, CDR2 SMNVEV (reference sequence). CDR3 DNA: TGTGCCAGCAGCTCGGGACTAGCGGGAGCGGGGATTTACGAGCAGTACTTC. Its translation is CASSSGLAGAGIYEQYF.

The table lists this clone with a count of one. This rearrangement joins TRBV5-1 to TRBJ2-7; 14 bases agree with TRBD2. V lost 4 bases and J lost 4; bases outside the gene matches: 7. CDR3 size: 16 residues. The V gene's germline CDR1 is SGHRS and CDR2 YFSETQ. Written as DNA, the CDR3 is TGCGCCAGCAGCGTAAGACTAGCGGGAGGGCCGTACGAGCAGTACTTC. Its translation is CASSVRLAGGPYEQYF.

The chain couples TRBV7-2 to TRBJ2-7; TRBD2 matches at 7 bases. There are 14 residues in the CDR3. The V segment lost 4 bases and the J segment 2 bases; nucleotides outside the gene matches: 5. Germline CDR1 and CDR2: SGHTA and FQGNSA. The CDR3 bases are TGTGCCAGCAGCTCGATGGGAGGGCCCTACGAGCAGTACTTC. This gives the protein CASSSMGGPYEQYF.

The chain couples TRBV7-8 to TRBJ1-1, with 7 bases that match TRBD1. Germline CDR1 and CDR2: SGHVS and FQNEAQ. The CDR3 is made up of 14 amino acids. V shed 3 bases, J shed 5 bases, and the junction held 6 bases outside the gene matches. The CDR3 sequence: CASSLKTGKTEAFF. The CDR3 DNA follows: TGTGCCAGCAGCTTGAAGACAGGGAAAACTGAAGCTTTCTTT.